This T cell receptor (beta chain) originates from a study of shared clonotypes between healthy human individuals. Whole-study findings and limits: Expectations were that clonotype sharing among donors would be affected by sequencing depth. Depth was large, yet rarefaction showed that sorted-subset sequencing was incomplete.

A note on this clone: No antigen is known for it.

Terminally differentiated effector memory CD45RA+ cells were excluded by CCR7 positive selection of CD45RO-negative cells. Participating donors were healthy, HIV-negative adults free of recent acute infections or vaccinations. Trimming removed 0 bases from V and 2 bases from J; junction bases left unmatched: 4. The germline V gene encodes CDR1 LGHNA and CDR2 YSLEER. This CDR3 spans 17 amino acids. Libraries were prepared by immunoSEQ multiplex PCR; TCRdb keeps only in-frame clonotypes and omits some of them. The sample includes roughly 1,800,000 clones, roughly 94% of them seen just once. This clonotype was sampled from a man younger than 35 in good health. Sequenced input: naive CD8+ T cells sorted from blood. The chain has TRBV4-3 and TRBJ2-3; 11 bases match TRBD2. CDR3 loop: CASSQDVAGGPTDTQYF. The CDR3 DNA reads as TGCGCCAGCAGCCAAGATGTAGCGGGAGGGCCCACAGATACGCAGTATTTT.